This T cell receptor (beta chain) was found in a study of blood T cell repertoires in COVID-19. The wider study: Samples representing acute and convalescent COVID-19 were sourced from the United States, Italy and Spain. PBMCs, B-cell-depleted T cells, or T cells provided the cDNA or gDNA that made up the material.

Original methodology: Scientists estimated how many nucleated cells there were by amplifying reference gene primers. Sequencing was performed with immunoSEQ multiplex PCR; in TCRdb, only in-frame clones are kept and a portion is missing. That table furnishes V, J and clone size, whereas the DNA furnished D and trimming. The sample records tens of thousands of clones, almost 85% being singletons. CDR1 is SEHNR and CDR2 is FQNEAQ in the germline V gene (reference sequence). The V end was cut by 5 bases, the J end by 5 bases, with 12 bases between. The CDR3 is made up of 13 amino acids. Sequencing was performed on peripheral blood. The sequence was obtained from a man aged 50 to 60 with active or convalescent COVID-19. The gene calls are TRBV7-9 and TRBJ2-5; D not certain. CDR3 DNA: TGTGCCAGCAGCCTCAGTCCGTGGGAGACCCAGTACTTC. Protein: CASSLSPWETQYF.